What follows are 9 T cell receptor beta chains derived from one specimen sequenced in a study of blood T cell repertoires in COVID-19. Libraries were prepared by immunoSEQ multiplex PCR; TCRdb keeps only in-frame clonotypes and omits some of them. The repertoire holds approximately 100,000 clones, about 89% seen once, with around 3.8% in the top ten. Sequencing input: peripheral blood. All receptors derive from a woman aged 55 to 70 with acute or convalescent COVID-19.

This clone was counted once. The chain links TRBV30 to TRBJ2-5; TRBD2 aligns across 14 bases. Trimming took 0 bases from V and 6 from J; bases not matched to a gene: 6. The germline V gene encodes CDR1 GTSNPN and CDR2 SVGIG (reference sequence). The CDR3 has 16 amino acids. CDR3 amino acids: CAWSVSGTSGSQTQYF. Here the CDR3 DNA reads TGTGCCTGGAGTGTCTCCGGGACTAGCGGGAGTCAGACCCAGTACTTC. Variable domain in full (rest from reference TRBV30 and TRBJ2-5): SQTIHQWPATLVQPVGSPLSLECTVEGTSNPNLYWYRQAAGRGLQLLFYSVGIGQISSEVPQNLSASRPQDRQFILSSKKLLLSDSGFYLCAWSVSGTSGSQTQYFGPGTRLLVL.

CDR3 sequence (DNA): TGCAGTGCTAGTCATCTACTAGCGGGAGTCGATGATACGCAGTATTTT. Protein: CSASHLLAGVDDTQYF. V is TRBV20-1 and J is TRBJ2-3; 11 bases fit TRBD2. The germline V gene has CDR1 DFQATT and CDR2 SNEGSKA (reference sequence). This CDR3 is built from 16 residues. V gave up 3 bases and J gave up 6 bases; unmatched junction bases: 11.

The rearrangement joins TRBV2 to TRBJ2-5; D is unclear. Trimming stripped 4 bases from V and 1 base from J, with 4 bases between. Germline V gene data show CDR1 as SNHLY and CDR2 as FYNNEI. The CDR3 length is 12 residues. CDR3 bases: TGTGCCAGCAGTGCCATCCAAGAGACCCAGTACTTC. It translates to CASSAIQETQYF.

This clone occurred once. This chain links TRBV28 with TRBJ1-1, with a tentative D call TRBD1 (6 bases). With 3 bases removed from V and 0 bases from J, the gap between germline ends came to 8 bases. CDR1 MDHEN and CDR2 SYDVKM come from the germline V gene. The CDR3 is 14 residues long. The CDR3 is CASSLQGLNTEAFF. The DNA for the CDR3 is TGTGCCAGCAGTTTGCAGGGGCTGAACACTGAAGCTTTCTTT. Full variable domain (rest looked up from reference TRBV28 and TRBJ1-1): DVKVTQSSRYLVKRTGEKVFLECVQDMDHENMFWYRQDPGLGLRLIYFSYDVKMKEKGDIPEGYSVSREKKERFSLILESASTNQTSMYLCASSLQGLNTEAFFGQGTRLTVV.

The rearrangement joins TRBV19 to TRBJ1-3; 10 bases align to TRBD1. Germline CDR1 reads LNHDA; CDR2 reads SQIVND (reference sequence). Losses at the gene ends were 8 bases for V and 14 bases for J; bases not matched to a gene: 6. CDR3 length: 11 residues. CDR3 protein: CASHGQGEVYF. The CDR3 DNA is TGTGCCAGTCATGGACAGGGGGAAGTATATTTT.

This clone was picked up a small number of times. This chain uses TRBV7-2 with TRBJ2-1, with 7 bases fitting TRBD2. This CDR3 has 16 residues. V shed 5 bases and J 6 bases; nucleotides not matched to a gene: 13. From germline, CDR1 is SGHTA and CDR2 FQGNSA. The CDR3, as DNA: TGTGCCAGCAGCCCCCTTTATTGGGAGGGTGGCAATGAGCAGTTCTTC. Translation gives CASSPLYWEGGNEQFF.

The genes are TRBV12-5 and TRBJ1-1; TRBD1 matches at 8 bases. With V trimmed by 1 base and J by 7 bases, 5 bases remained unmatched. The CDR3 extends over 14 amino acids. Germline V gives CDR1 LGHNT, CDR2 FRNRAP. The CDR3 nucleotides read TGTGCTAGTGGTTTGGGTACAGGGGGACATGAAGCTTTCTTT. This codes for CASGLGTGGHEAFF.

This clone was counted ten times or more. CDR3 DNA: TGTGCCAGTAGTATAGCAGTAGGACAGGTCAATCAGCCCCAGCATTTT. Its protein is CASSIAVGQVNQPQHF. The chain recombines TRBV19 with TRBJ1-5; TRBD1 agrees at 7 bases. Germline V gives CDR1 LNHDA, CDR2 SQIVND (reference sequence). V lost 1 base to trimming and J lost 3 bases; unmatched junction nucleotides: 6. This CDR3 comprises 16 residues.

This clone was picked up a small number of times. This chain joins TRBV19 and TRBJ1-4; 8 nucleotides match TRBD1. V dropped 6 bases and J dropped 3; count of bases not matched to a gene: 9. CDR3 length: 16 amino acids. Germline V CDR1 and CDR2: LNHDA, SQIVND (reference sequence). Written as DNA, the CDR3 is TGTGCCAGTAGCCCGGGACAGGCCATTTCTAATGAAAAACTGTTTTTT. Amino acid sequence: CASSPGQAISNEKLFF. Variable domain in full (rest from reference TRBV19 and TRBJ1-4): DGGITQSPKYLFRKEGQNVTLSCEQNLNHDAMYWYRQDPGQGLRLIYYSQIVNDFQKGDIAEGYSVSREKKESFPLTVTSAQKNPTAFYLCASSPGQAISNEKLFFGSGTQLSVL.